This TCR beta chain was profiled in a study of OX40 agonist ivuxolimab in advanced cancers. Study information: Every 2 weeks, ivuxolimab was infused into the patients intravenously at between 0.01 and 10 mg/kg. Those treated in dose escalation had hepatocellular carcinoma, melanoma, renal cell cancer or head and neck cancer. Participants, 70% to 90% male, averaged roughly 55 years of age, ranging from about 23 to 85.

Generated by immunoSEQ multiplex PCR, the TCRdb table keeps only in-frame clones and is missing some. The sample contains 50,000 or so clones, about 79% of which appear only once. Study results and limitations: Among T cells, CD8+ cells averaged more expanded clones than CD4+ cells.

This clone was seen only once. Antigen unknown. Between the trimmed V and J ends, which lost 0 bases and 0 bases, there was a span of 4 bases. CDR3 length: 14 amino acids. CDR1 is MNHEY and CDR2 is SVGAGI in the germline V gene. V gene TRBV6-5 combines with J gene TRBJ2-3, with D unclear. The sequence was collected from an adult with an advanced solid tumor such as melanoma, head and neck, liver or kidney cancer. The material was CD4+ or CD8+ T cells sorted from blood, obtained in a trial of the OX40 agonist ivuxolimab. The CDR3 loop reads CASSYSHSTDTQYF. CDR3 coding DNA: TGTGCCAGCAGTTACTCGCACAGCACAGATACGCAGTATTTT.